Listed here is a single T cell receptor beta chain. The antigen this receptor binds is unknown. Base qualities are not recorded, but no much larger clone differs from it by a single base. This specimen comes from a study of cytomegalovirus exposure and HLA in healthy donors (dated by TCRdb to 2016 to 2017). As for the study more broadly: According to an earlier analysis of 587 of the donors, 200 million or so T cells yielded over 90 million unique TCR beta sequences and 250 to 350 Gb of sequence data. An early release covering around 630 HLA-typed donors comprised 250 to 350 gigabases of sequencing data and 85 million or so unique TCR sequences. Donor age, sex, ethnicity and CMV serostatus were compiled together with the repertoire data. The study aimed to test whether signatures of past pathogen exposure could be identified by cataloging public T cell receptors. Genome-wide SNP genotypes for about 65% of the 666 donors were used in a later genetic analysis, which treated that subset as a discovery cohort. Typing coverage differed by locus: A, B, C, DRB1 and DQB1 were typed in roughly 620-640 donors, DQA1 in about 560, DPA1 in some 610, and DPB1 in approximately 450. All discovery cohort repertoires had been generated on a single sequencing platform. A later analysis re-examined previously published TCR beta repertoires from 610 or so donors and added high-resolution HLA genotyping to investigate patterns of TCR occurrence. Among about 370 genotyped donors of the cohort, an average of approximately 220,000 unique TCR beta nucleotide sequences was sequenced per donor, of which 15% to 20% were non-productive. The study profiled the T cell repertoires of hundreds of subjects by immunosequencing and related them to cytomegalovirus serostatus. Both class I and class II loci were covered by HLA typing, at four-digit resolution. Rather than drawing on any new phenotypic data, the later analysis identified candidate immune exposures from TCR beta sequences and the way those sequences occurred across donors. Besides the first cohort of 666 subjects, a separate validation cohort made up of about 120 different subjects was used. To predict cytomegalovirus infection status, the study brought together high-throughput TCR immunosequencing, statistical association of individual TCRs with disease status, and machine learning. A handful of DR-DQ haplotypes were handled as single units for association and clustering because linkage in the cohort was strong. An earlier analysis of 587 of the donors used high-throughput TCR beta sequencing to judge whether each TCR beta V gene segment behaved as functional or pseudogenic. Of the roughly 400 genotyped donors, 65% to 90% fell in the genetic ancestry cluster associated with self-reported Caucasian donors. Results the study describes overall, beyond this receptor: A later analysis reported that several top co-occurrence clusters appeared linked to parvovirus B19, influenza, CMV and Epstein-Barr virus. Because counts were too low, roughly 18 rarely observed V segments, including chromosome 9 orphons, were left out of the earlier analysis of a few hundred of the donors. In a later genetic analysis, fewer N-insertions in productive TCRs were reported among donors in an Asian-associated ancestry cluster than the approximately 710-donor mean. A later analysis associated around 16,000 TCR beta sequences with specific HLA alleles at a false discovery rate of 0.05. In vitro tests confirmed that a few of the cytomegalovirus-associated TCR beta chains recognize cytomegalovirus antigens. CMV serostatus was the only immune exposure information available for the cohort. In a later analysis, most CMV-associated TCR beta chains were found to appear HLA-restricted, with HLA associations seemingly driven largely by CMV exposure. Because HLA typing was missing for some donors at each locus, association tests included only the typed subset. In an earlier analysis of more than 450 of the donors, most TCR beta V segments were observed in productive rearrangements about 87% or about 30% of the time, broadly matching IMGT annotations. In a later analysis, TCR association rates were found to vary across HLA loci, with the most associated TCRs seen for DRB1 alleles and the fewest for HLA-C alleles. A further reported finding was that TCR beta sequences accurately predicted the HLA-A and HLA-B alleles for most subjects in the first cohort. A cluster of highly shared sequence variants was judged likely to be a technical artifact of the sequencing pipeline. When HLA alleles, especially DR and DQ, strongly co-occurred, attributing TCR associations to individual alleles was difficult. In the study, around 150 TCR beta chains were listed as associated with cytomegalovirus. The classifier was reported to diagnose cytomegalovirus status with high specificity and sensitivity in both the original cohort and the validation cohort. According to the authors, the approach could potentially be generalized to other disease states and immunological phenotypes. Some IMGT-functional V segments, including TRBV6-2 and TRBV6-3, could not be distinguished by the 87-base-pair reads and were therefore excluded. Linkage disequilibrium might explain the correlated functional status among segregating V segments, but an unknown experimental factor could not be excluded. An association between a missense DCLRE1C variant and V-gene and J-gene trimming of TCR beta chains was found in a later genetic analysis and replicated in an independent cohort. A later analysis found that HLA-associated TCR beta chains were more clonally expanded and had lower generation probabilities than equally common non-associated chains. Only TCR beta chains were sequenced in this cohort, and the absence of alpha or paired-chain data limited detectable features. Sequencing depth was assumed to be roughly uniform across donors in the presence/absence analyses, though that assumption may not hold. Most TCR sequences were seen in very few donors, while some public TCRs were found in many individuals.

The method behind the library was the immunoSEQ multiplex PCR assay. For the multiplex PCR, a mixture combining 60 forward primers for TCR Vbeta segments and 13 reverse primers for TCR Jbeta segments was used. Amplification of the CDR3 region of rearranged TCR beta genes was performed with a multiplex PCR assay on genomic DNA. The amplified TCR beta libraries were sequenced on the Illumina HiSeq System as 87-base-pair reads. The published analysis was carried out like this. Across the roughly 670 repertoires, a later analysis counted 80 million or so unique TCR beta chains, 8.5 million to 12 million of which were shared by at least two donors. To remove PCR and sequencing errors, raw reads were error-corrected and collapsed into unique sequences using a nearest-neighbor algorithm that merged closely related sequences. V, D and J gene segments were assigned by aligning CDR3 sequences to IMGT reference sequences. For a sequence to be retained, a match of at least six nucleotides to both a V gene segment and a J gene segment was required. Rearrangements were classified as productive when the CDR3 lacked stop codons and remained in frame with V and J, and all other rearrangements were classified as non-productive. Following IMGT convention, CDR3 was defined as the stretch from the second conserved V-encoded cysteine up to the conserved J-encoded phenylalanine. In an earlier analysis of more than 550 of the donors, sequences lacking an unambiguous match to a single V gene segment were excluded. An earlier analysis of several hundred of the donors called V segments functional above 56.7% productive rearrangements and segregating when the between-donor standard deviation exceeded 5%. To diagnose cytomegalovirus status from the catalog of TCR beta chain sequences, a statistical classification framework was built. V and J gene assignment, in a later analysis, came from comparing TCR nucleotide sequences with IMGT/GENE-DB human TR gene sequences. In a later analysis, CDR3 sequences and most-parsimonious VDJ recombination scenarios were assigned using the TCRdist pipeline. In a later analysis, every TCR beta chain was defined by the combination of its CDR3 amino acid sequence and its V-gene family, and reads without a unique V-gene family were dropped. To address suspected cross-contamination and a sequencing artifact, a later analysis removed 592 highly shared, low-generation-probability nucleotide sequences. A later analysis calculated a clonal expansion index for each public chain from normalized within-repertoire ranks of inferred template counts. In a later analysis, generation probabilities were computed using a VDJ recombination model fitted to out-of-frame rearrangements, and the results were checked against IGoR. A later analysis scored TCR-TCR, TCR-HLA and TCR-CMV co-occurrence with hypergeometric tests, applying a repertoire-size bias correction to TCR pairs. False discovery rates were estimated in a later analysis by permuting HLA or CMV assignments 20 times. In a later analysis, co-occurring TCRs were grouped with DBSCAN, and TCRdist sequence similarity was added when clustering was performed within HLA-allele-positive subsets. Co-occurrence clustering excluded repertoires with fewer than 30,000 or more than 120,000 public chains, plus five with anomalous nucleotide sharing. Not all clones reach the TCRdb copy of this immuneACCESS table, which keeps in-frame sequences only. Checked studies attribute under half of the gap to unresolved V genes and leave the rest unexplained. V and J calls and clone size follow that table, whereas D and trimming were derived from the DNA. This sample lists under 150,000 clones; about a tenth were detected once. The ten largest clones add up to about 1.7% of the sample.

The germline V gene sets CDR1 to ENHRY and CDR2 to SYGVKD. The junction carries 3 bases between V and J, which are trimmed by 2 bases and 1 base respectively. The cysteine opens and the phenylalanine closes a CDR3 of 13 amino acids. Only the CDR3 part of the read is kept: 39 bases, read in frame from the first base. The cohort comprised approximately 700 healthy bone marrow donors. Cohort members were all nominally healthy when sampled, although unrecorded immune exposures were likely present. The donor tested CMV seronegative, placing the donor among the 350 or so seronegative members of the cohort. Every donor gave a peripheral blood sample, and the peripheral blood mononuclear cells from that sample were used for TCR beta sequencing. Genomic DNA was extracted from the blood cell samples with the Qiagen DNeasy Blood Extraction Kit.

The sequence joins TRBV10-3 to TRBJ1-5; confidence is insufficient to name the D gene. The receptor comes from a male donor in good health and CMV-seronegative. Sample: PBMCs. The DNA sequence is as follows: TGTGCCATCAGTGAGGGCAGCAATCAGCCCCAGCATTTT. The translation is CAISEGSNQPQHF.